The 8 T cell receptor beta chains below come from one sample, sequenced in a study of shared clonotypes between healthy human individuals. In the naive CD8 group, cells lacked CD45RO and were positively selected for CCR7, so terminally differentiated effector memory CD45RA+ cells were left out. The data were produced by immunoSEQ multiplex PCR, yet TCRdb's version contains in-frame clones alone and is incomplete. The table has about 2 million clones, over 85% seen once. Sequenced material: naive CD8+ T cells sorted from blood. The receptors were sampled from a man aged 18 to 30 in good health.

The chain uses TRBV5-4 and TRBJ2-1; D perhaps matches TRBD1 (6 bases). The CDR3 has 14 amino acids. Trimming shortened V by 6 bases and J by 2 bases, and 12 bases separated the two germline ends. Germline V gene lookup returns CDR1 SGHNT and CDR2 YYREEE (reference sequence). CDR3 protein: CASTFGTPYNEQFF. The CDR3 DNA reads TGTGCCAGCACGTTCGGGACACCCTACAATGAGCAGTTCTTC.

The chain joins TRBV9 to TRBJ2-1; D unresolved. The CDR3 is 13 amino acids. CDR1 is SGDLS, CDR2 YYNGEE, per germline. V was cut by 0 bases and J by 3 bases, with 4 bases left in between. CDR3 DNA: TGTGCCAGCAGCGTAGACAACTACAATGAGCAGTTCTTC. It yields the protein CASSVDNYNEQFF.

The V call is TRBV9, the J call TRBJ2-7; 7 bases agree with TRBD2. The trim removed 0 bases at V and 3 bases at J, leaving 6 bases unmatched. Germline lookup yields CDR1 SGDLS and CDR2 YYNGEE. This CDR3 spans 15 amino acids. The CDR3 DNA sequence: TGTGCCAGCAGCGTAGGCAGGGAGGGAAACTACGAGCAGTACTTC. This codes for CASSVGREGNYEQYF.

The chain joins TRBV14 to TRBJ2-7; no clear D. The CDR3 totals 13 residues. Germline-derived CDR1 and CDR2 are SGHDN and FVKESK. V lost 1 base and J 12 bases, leaving 16 bases between the germline ends. The CDR3 DNA reads as TGTGCCAGCAGCCAAGGGTCCGGAGTACCGGCGTACTTC. Residues: CASSQGSGVPAYF.

The CDR3 loop reads CASSPPSKGNTEAFF. Written as DNA, the CDR3 is TGTGCCAGCAGCCCCCCATCCAAGGGGAACACTGAAGCTTTCTTT. The chain has TRBV9 and TRBJ1-1; D gene uncertain. Between the trimmed V and J ends, which lost 4 bases and 1 base, there was a span of 14 bases. Looked up from germline, CDR1 is SGDLS and CDR2 is YYNGEE. The CDR3 contains 15 residues.

The gene calls are TRBV5-1 and TRBJ2-7; TRBD2 agrees at 11 bases. The CDR3 totals 15 residues. The trim removed 4 bases at V and 2 bases at J, leaving 5 bases unmatched. Germline values: CDR1 SGHRS, CDR2 YFSETQ. The CDR3 DNA reads as TGCGCCAGCAGCACCGGGACTAGCGGACCCTACGAGCAGTACTTC. Translated: CASSTGTSGPYEQYF.

J is TRBJ2-7 and V is TRBV6-6, with a tentative D call TRBD1 (6 bases). The V and J ends lost 0 bases and 5 bases respectively, with 8 bases between them. The CDR3 contains 13 residues. CDR1 and CDR2 (germline): MNHNY, SVGAGI (reference sequence). For the CDR3, the DNA is TGTGCCAGCAGTTACTCGCAGGGGCACGAGCAGTACTTC. Translation: CASSYSQGHEQYF.

Turning to this clone: The same CDR3 arises from other DNA sequences in this sample as well. In nucleotides, the CDR3 is TGTGCCAGCAGCGTAGACGGACAGTCCTACGAGCAGTACTTC. It codes for CASSVDGQSYEQYF. The chain uses TRBV9 and TRBJ2-7, with TRBD1 as a possible D gene (6 bases). Germline V gene data show CDR1 as SGDLS and CDR2 as YYNGEE. The V and J ends lost 0 bases and 1 base respectively, with 8 bases between them. The CDR3 is made up of 14 amino acids.